This TCR beta chain was sequenced in a study of CD8+ T cells in alopecia areata. Looking at the study overall: By percentage of affected scalp area, the severity of treated patients was scored. General study findings and limits: Scalp clonality dropped significantly under tofacitinib, as did expanded CD8+ top-100 clones. Tofacitinib did not eliminate many expanded lesional clones from scalp or blood.

cDNA serving as the sequencing template came from extracted, reverse transcribed RNA. Produced via immunoSEQ multiplex PCR; TCRdb's table is partial and in-frame only. This table holds about 70,000 clones, 29% found once. Treatment of the sample: oral pan-JAK inhibitor, 5-10 mg twice daily. Investigators sorted PBMCs to obtain both CD4+ and CD8+ T cells. A word on this clone: Its antigen is unknown.

CDR1 is SEHNR, CDR2 FQNEAQ, per germline (reference sequence). V lost 3 bases, J lost 5 bases, and 4 bases stayed unmatched. The CDR3 is made up of 15 amino acids. The origin of this receptor is a human donor with alopecia areata. Source: CD8+ T cells sorted from blood, taken at week 4, from a patient treated with tofacitinib. The chain links TRBV7-9 to TRBJ2-5; 12 positions agree with TRBD1. The CDR3 here is CASSLSGTGGETQYF. The CDR3 coding sequence is TGTGCCAGCAGCTTGTCCGGGACAGGGGGCGAGACCCAGTACTTC. Full variable domain (rest looked up from reference TRBV7-9 and TRBJ2-5): DTGVSQNPRHKITKRGQNVTFRCDPISEHNRLYWYRQTLGQGPEFLTYFQNEAQLEKSRLLSDRFSAERPKGSFSTLEIQRTEQGDSAMYLCASSLSGTGGETQYFGPGTRLLVL.